The present TCR beta chain was sequenced within a study of spatial heterogeneity in lung cancer. Regarding the study as a whole: More often at tumor resection than at routine follow-up, ubiquitous expanded tumor TCRs were detected in the blood.

By share of the sample, this clonotype is medium-sized. Its antigen is undetermined. The CDR3 spans 14 residues. V shed 2 bases and J shed 4 bases, with 11 bases lying between them. Per germline, CDR1 MNHEY and CDR2 SMNVEV (reference sequence). Sample time point: sample taken at primary tumor resection. Donation came from 70 or so patients with untreated early-stage non-small cell lung cancer. Whole RNA obtained from tumor, nontumor lung or frozen PBMC underwent sequencing without sorting. Each TCR cDNA molecule carried a unique molecular identifier. Via MiXCR, TCRdb re-called the 5' RACE reads, giving one row per CDR3 protein. The sample includes about 8,600 distinct CDR3 sequences, 3.5% to 5.5% of them seen just once.

The chain recombines TRBV27 with TRBJ1-2, with D unresolved. This clonotype was obtained from a male donor with early-stage non-small cell lung cancer. Here the sequenced sample was PBMCs, taken at surgery. CDR3 in amino acids: CASSLKPGFYGYTF. CDR3 nucleotides: TGTGCCAGCAGTTTAAAGCCGGGGTTCTATGGCTACACCTTC.